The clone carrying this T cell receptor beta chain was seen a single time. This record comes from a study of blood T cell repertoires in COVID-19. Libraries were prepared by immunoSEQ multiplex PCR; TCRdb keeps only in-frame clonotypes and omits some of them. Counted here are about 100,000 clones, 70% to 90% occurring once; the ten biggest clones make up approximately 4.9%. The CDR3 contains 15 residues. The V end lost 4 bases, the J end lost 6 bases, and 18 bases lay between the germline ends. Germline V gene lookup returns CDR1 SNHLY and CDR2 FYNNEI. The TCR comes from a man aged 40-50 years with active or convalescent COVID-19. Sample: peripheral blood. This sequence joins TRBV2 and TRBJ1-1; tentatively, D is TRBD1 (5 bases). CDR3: CASSVYSAGASEAFF. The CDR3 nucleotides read TGTGCCAGCAGTGTGTACAGCGCTGGGGCGTCTGAAGCTTTCTTT. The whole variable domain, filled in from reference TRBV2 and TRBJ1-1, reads EPEVTQTPSHQVTQMGQEVILRCVPISNHLYFYWYRQILGQKVEFLVSFYNNEISEKSEIFDDQFSVERPDGSNFTLKIRSTKLEDSAMYFCASSVYSAGASEAFFGQGTRLTVV.